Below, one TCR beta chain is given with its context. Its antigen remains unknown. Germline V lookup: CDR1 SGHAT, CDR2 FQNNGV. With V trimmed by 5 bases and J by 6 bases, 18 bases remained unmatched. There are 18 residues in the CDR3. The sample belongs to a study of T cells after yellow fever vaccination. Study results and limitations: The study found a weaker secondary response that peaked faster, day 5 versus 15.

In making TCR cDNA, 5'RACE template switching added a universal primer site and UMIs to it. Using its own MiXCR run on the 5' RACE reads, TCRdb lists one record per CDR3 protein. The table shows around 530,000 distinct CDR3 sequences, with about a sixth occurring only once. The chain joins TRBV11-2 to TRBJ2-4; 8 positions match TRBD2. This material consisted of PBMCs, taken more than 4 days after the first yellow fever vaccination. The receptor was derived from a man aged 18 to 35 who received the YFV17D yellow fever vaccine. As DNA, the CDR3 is TGTGCCAGCAGCGAACCCCTGCGGGGGGCCATCCGTGGAAACATTCAGTACTTC. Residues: CASSEPLRGAIRGNIQYF.